The 11 T cell receptor beta chains below come from one sample, sequenced in a study of blood T cell repertoires in COVID-19. Sequencing was performed with immunoSEQ multiplex PCR; in TCRdb, only in-frame clones are kept and a portion is missing. This table holds some 250,000 clones, 80% to 85% found once. The source material was peripheral blood. The receptors were sampled from a man between 50 and 59 years old with active or convalescent COVID-19.

The chain uses TRBV30 and TRBJ1-6, with 7 bases lining up with TRBD1. The CDR3 has 14 amino acids. Germline V lookup: CDR1 GTSNPN, CDR2 SVGIG (reference sequence). V dropped 4 bases and J dropped 7; count of bases not matched to a gene: 7. CDR3 in DNA: TGTGCCTGGAAGCTGACAGGGAACAATTCACCCCTCCACTTT. Protein: CAWKLTGNNSPLHF.

V and J are TRBV19 and TRBJ2-7; TRBD2 matches at 9 bases. The CDR3 has 17 amino acids. The germline CDR1 and CDR2 sequences are LNHDA and SQIVND (reference sequence). J gave up 6 bases and V 5 bases, and 17 bases lay outside the gene matches. CDR3 bases: TGTGCCAGTAGTCCTCCAGTCGGCGGGGGGGAGCGGGGCGAGCAGTACTTC. This sequence encodes CASSPPVGGGERGEQYF.

The genes are TRBV30 and TRBJ1-5; 8 bases align to TRBD1. The V and J ends lost 2 bases and 3 bases, in that order; junction bases with no gene match: 3. The CDR3 totals 14 residues. Germline CDR1 GTSNPN, CDR2 SVGIG (reference sequence). CDR3 sequence: CAWSRTGLNQPQHF. CDR3 coding DNA: TGTGCCTGGAGTCGGACAGGGCTCAATCAGCCCCAGCATTTT.

The rearrangement uses TRBV7-2 and TRBJ2-3, with a possible D match to TRBD1 (5 bases). CDR1 and CDR2 from the germline V gene are SGHTA and FQGNSA. The V and J ends lost 1 base and 6 bases respectively, with 11 bases between them. This CDR3 comprises 14 residues. CDR3 residues: CASSLVSGRDTQYF. The CDR3 DNA reads TGTGCCAGCAGCTTAGTGTCAGGGCGGGATACGCAGTATTTT.

The chain links TRBV11-2 to TRBJ2-2, with 7 bases lining up with TRBD2. V shed 6 bases, J shed 4 bases, and the junction held 2 bases outside the gene matches. The CDR3 sequence is 13 residues long. Germline V gene data show CDR1 as SGHAT and CDR2 as FQNNGV. The CDR3 DNA follows: TGTGCCAGCAGTTGGACTAGCACCGGGGAGCTGTTTTTT. It specifies CASSWTSTGELFF.

The chain has TRBV12-3 or TRBV12-4 and TRBJ1-2; the D is unclear. The germline V and J ends were trimmed by 1 base and 7 bases, with 7 bases remaining between them. The CDR3 runs 12 residues. The CDR3 is CASSLGTFGYTF. The CDR3 region has the DNA TGTGCCAGCAGTTTAGGGACTTTTGGCTACACCTTC.

The CDR3, as DNA: TGTGCCAGTAGTATAGGAGGGACAGGGATGACTGAAGCTTTCTTT. Its protein is CASSIGGTGMTEAFF. The chain is built from TRBV19 and TRBJ1-1, with 9 bases aligning to TRBD1. The V gene's germline CDR1 is LNHDA and CDR2 SQIVND (reference sequence). Trimming removed 1 base from V and 5 bases from J; junction bases left unmatched: 5. This CDR3 has 15 residues.

The chain uses TRBV3-1 (or the pseudogene TRBV3-2) and TRBJ2-3; 8 positions match TRBD1. The germline V gene has CDR1 LGHDT and CDR2 YNNKEL (reference sequence). The CDR3 sequence is 15 residues long. The V segment lost 5 bases and the J segment 2 bases; nucleotides outside the gene matches: 6. The CDR3 is CASSLTGVDTDTQYF. DNA for the CDR3: TGTGCCAGCAGCTTGACAGGGGTTGACACAGATACGCAGTATTTT.

J is TRBJ1-1 and V is TRBV6-1; unclear D gene. The V and J ends lost 2 bases and 3 bases respectively, with 10 bases between them. Germline lookup yields CDR1 MNHNS and CDR2 SASEGT. The CDR3 totals 14 residues. CDR3 coding DNA: TGTGCCAGCAGTGAACTGGGGAGGGACACTGAAGCTTTCTTT. Translation gives CASSELGRDTEAFF.

The gene calls are TRBV28 and TRBJ1-1; D unresolved. V lost 2 bases and J 1 base, leaving 8 bases between the germline ends. The germline V gene encodes CDR1 MDHEN and CDR2 SYDVKM. The CDR3 is made up of 14 amino acids. The CDR3 protein is CASSLELENTEAFF. The CDR3 coding sequence is TGTGCCAGCAGTTTAGAACTCGAGAACACTGAAGCTTTCTTT.

The V gene is TRBV6-4, the J gene TRBJ2-3; 11 nucleotides align to TRBD2. CDR1 and CDR2 from the germline V gene are MRHNA and SNTAGT. The J segment lost 3 bases and the V segment lost 5 bases, leaving 7 bases of the junction unmatched. The CDR3 covers 16 residues. The CDR3 protein is CASSLLPSGGTDTQYF. In DNA form, the CDR3 reads TGTGCCAGCAGTCTACTCCCTAGCGGGGGGACAGATACGCAGTATTTT.